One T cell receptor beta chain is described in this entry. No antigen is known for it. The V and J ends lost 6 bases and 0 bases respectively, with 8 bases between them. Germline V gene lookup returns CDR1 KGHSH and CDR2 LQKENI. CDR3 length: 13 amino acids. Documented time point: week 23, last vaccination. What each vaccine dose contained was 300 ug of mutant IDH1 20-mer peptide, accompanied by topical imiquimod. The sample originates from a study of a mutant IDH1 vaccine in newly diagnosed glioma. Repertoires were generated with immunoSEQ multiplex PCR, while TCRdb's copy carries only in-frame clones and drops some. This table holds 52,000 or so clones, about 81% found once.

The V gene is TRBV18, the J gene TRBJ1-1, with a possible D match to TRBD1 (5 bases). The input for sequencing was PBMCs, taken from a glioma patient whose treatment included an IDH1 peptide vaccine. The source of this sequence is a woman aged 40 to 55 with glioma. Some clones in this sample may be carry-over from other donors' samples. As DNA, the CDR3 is TGTGCCAGCTCGGGGACTTTGAACACTGAAGCTTTCTTT. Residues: CASSGTLNTEAFF.